Listed below are T cell receptor beta chains from one sample, sequenced in a study of cytomegalovirus exposure and HLA in healthy donors. Profiled with immunoSEQ multiplex PCR; TCRdb holds only in-frame clones, not every one. The repertoire consists of 180,000 or so clones, with approximately 78% occurring once and the leading ten covering 6.5%. The sequenced sample consisted of PBMCs. These receptors came from a woman aged 50 to 60 in good health and CMV-seropositive. Both conserved end residues are part of each CDR3. A D gene is named only where the DNA matches it firmly. Not every row has a clone size; where given, it reads once, few, many or a size class.

TRBV6-5,TRBJ2-2,.,TRBD1,TGTGCCAGCAGTCGGACAGGGGGCTACACCGGGGAGCTGTTTTTT,CASSRTGGYTGELFF
TRBV28,TRBJ2-7,.,TRBD1,TGTGCCAGCAGACACGGACAGGCGCCAGAGCAGTACTTC,CASRHGQAPEQYF
TRBV27,TRBJ2-3,few,TRBD2,TGTGCCAGCAGCCGTTATCGCGGGGTGGCTAGCGGGTTCACAGATACGCAGTATTTT,CASSRYRGVASGFTDTQYF
TRBV2,TRBJ2-4,.,.,TGTGCCAGCAGTGAATTTCTTCTGGTTACCTACCGAGCCAAAAACATTCAGTACTTC,CASSEFLLVTYRAKNIQYF
TRBV28,TRBJ1-2,.,.,TGTGCCAGCAGTTTATTCGGACTCAACTATGGCTACACCTTC,CASSLFGLNYGYTF
TRBV7-9,TRBJ1-2,.,TRBD1,TGTGCCACCGGGGACAGGGCCACTTGGGGCTACACCTTC,CATGDRATWGYTF
TRBV27,TRBJ1-2,.,TRBD1,TGTGCCAGCAGTTATGGGGACAGGGTGCTCACCTTC,CASSYGDRVLTF
TRBV29-1,TRBJ2-7,.,.,TGCAGCGGATTTAGGAGAGAAAATTTCTACGAGCAGTACTTC,CSGFRRENFYEQYF
TRBV23-1,TRBJ2-1,few,TRBD2,TGCGCCAGCAGTCAATCTGCGGCGGGAGTCGAAAATGAGCAGTTCTTC,CASSQSAAGVENEQFF
TRBV5-4,TRBJ2-2,.,.,TGTGCCAGCAGCTTGGCCGCAGCAGGGCTAGCCGGGGAGCTGTTTTTT,CASSLAAAGLAGELFF
TRBV18,TRBJ2-5,few,TRBD1,TGTGCCAGCTCCCTAACAGGGGCAGAGACCCAGTACTTC,CASSLTGAETQYF
TRBV10-2,TRBJ2-2,.,.,TGCGCCAGCAGTGGGCAGGTCAGCGGGGAGCTGTTTTTT,CASSGQVSGELFF
TRBV28,TRBJ1-1,.,.,TGTGCCAGCAGTCCGGGGGGGGGAATGAACACTGAAGCTTTCTTT,CASSPGGGMNTEAFF
TRBV4-1,TRBJ1-4,.,.,TGCGCCAGCAGCCAAGTGATAGCAGAAAAACTGTTTTTT,CASSQVIAEKLFF
TRBV5-1,TRBJ2-7,once,.,TGCGCCAGCAGCGTGGACGGGGGTCCCCAGGGCCACGAGCAGTACTTC,CASSVDGGPQGHEQYF
TRBV14,TRBJ2-1,.,.,TGTGCCAGCAGCCGACTAAATGAGCAGTTCTTC,CASSRLNEQFF
TRBV28,TRBJ2-1,.,TRBD2,TGTGCCAGCAGTTTAAGGCGGGGCGGGAGGGCGTACAATGAGCAGTTCTTC,CASSLRRGGRAYNEQFF
TRBV4-2,TRBJ2-3,.,.,TGTGCCAGCAGCCATCTAGGAGGGCCAGGTGGAGATACGCAGTATTTT,CASSHLGGPGGDTQYF
TRBV28,TRBJ1-3,.,.,TGTGCCAGCAGTCTGTTCGGGACACCTGGAAACACCATATATTTT,CASSLFGTPGNTIYF
TRBV12-5,TRBJ2-5,few,.,TGTGCTAGTGGTGCCAGGGGTGGAGAGACCCAGTACTTC,CASGARGGETQYF
TRBV29-1,TRBJ2-3,.,.,TGCAGCGTCCGGGGAGCCGGAGATACGCAGTATTTT,CSVRGAGDTQYF
TRBV6-6,TRBJ1-4,.,.,TGTGCCAGCAGTTACCCCGGTCTAGATAATGAAAAACTGTTTTTT,CASSYPGLDNEKLFF
TRBV5-1,TRBJ2-1,few,TRBD1,TGCGCCAGCAGCCGCTCCGGGACAGGGTTAAATGAGCAGTTCTTC,CASSRSGTGLNEQFF
TRBV5-1,TRBJ2-7,.,TRBD2,TGCGCCAGCAGCCCCGCCGGGACTACCGCCTACGAGCAGTACTTC,CASSPAGTTAYEQYF
TRBV18,TRBJ1-2,.,.,TGTGCCAGCTCACTACAGACGGGAGGCTACACCTTC,CASSLQTGGYTF
TRBV6-5,TRBJ2-4,.,.,TGTGCCAGCAGACGGGGTCGATGGGACATTCAGTACTTC,CASRRGRWDIQYF
TRBV15,TRBJ2-2,.,TRBD2,TGTGCCACCAGCAGAGATTTTATTGGCGGGGGGGCCGGGGAGCTGTTTTTT,CATSRDFIGGGAGELFF
TRBV7-2,TRBJ1-1,.,TRBD1,TGTGCCAGCTCCCAGGGGGTAGGGAACACTGAAGCTTTCTTT,CASSQGVGNTEAFF
TRBV29-1,TRBJ2-3,.,TRBD2,TGCAGCGTTGAAGGACTAGCGGCCTCGCCAGATACGCAGTATTTT,CSVEGLAASPDTQYF
TRBV30,TRBJ2-1,.,TRBD1,TGTGCCGCAGGGGGATACAATGAGCAGTTCTTC,CAAGGYNEQFF
TRBV6-5,TRBJ2-4,.,TRBD1,TGTGCCAGCAGTCCAGGGGGAACCAAAAACATTCAGTACTTC,CASSPGGTKNIQYF
TRBV6-5,TRBJ2-5,.,TRBD1,TGTGCCACCCGACAGGGCCAAGAGACCCAGTACTTC,CATRQGQETQYF
TRBV2,TRBJ2-5,.,TRBD2,TGTGCCTCAACGGGGGGGGAGACCCAGTACTTC,CASTGGETQYF
TRBV7-9,TRBJ2-5,once,TRBD2,TGTGCCAGCAGCTTATTGGGTAGCGGGGAGGGGACCCAGTACTTC,CASSLLGSGEGTQYF
TRBV5-1,TRBJ2-1,.,TRBD2,TGCGCCAGCAGCTTGGCCACGCGGGGGGGCTTCTCCTACAATGAGCAGTTCTTC,CASSLATRGGFSYNEQFF
TRBV7-8,TRBJ2-7,.,TRBD1,TGTGCCAGCAGCATCAACAGGGGCTACGAGCAGTACTTC,CASSINRGYEQYF
TRBV29-1,TRBJ2-7,.,.,TGCAGCGTTGAATGGGGCCCCGAGCAGTACTTC,CSVEWGPEQYF
TRBV6-1,TRBJ2-5,.,TRBD2,TGTGCCGGAACCACTGTAGCGGGAGGGACCCAGTACTTC,CAGTTVAGGTQYF